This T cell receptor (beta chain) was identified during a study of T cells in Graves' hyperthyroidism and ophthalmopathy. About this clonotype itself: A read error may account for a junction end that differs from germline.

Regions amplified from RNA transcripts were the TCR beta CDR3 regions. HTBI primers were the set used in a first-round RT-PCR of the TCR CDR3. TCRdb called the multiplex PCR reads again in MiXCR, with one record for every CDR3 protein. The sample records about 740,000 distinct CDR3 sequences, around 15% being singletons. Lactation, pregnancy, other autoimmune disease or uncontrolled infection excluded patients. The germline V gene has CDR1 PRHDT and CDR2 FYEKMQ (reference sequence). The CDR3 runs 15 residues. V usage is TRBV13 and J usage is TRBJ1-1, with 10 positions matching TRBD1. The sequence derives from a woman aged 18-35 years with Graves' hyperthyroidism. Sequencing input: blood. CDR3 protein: CVSSLGGQGITEAFF. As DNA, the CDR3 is TGTGTCAGCAGCTTGGGGGGACAGGGGATCACTGAAGCTTTCTTT.